What follows are 20 T cell receptor beta chains derived from one specimen sequenced in a study of beta chain features in type 1 diabetes. The authors reverse transcribed all of the isolated RNA, so sequencing captured expressed TCRB transcripts. Data came from immunoSEQ multiplex PCR; TCRdb stores just in-frame clones and leaves some out. The table has hundreds of thousands of clones, about 17% seen once. The sample comprised naive CD4+ T cells from blood. These receptors were collected from a woman in her late teens or twenties in good health.

This chain links TRBV7-2 with TRBJ2-1; the match to TRBD2 covers 11 bases. V gave up 7 bases and J gave up 3 bases; unmatched junction bases: 8. In germline, CDR1 is SGHTA, CDR2 FQGNSA. The CDR3 is made up of 16 amino acids. CDR3 nucleotides: TGTGCCAGCACAAGACTAGCGGGGACGATCTACAATGAGCAGTTCTTC. Its protein is CASTRLAGTIYNEQFF.

The CDR3 is CASHAASRGKYEQYF. The CDR3, as DNA: TGTGCCAGCCACGCGGCTTCGCGGGGGAAATACGAGCAGTACTTC. The chain recombines TRBV28 with TRBJ2-7; 7 bases line up with TRBD2. V shed 8 bases and J 4 bases; nucleotides not matched to a gene: 14. The V gene's germline CDR1 is MDHEN and CDR2 SYDVKM. The CDR3 spans 15 residues.

Points on this clone: The same CDR3 is also encoded by other DNA sequences in this sample. J is TRBJ2-7 and V is TRBV7-9, with TRBD2 as a possible D gene (6 bases). CDR1 is SEHNR and CDR2 is FQNEAQ in the germline V gene (reference sequence). Trimming removed 3 bases from V and 3 bases from J, with 9 bases in between. The CDR3 covers 13 residues. As DNA, the CDR3 is TGTGCCAGCAGCTTGGCGGGAAGCTACGAGCAGTACTTC. The encoded protein is CASSLAGSYEQYF.

The chain carries TRBV18 and TRBJ2-5, with unresolved D. Germline assignment: CDR1 KGHSH and CDR2 LQKENI. This CDR3 comprises 14 residues. V shed 0 bases and J shed 4 bases, with 9 bases lying between them. DNA of the CDR3: TGTGCCAGCTCACCACCCTGGTTGAGAGAGACCCAGTACTTC. Translating it yields CASSPPWLRETQYF. The complete variable domain, with remaining parts taken from reference TRBV18 and TRBJ2-5, reads NAGVMQNPRHLVRRRGQEARLRCSPMKGHSHVYWYRQLPEEGLKFMVYLQKENIIDESGMPKERFSAEFPKEGPSILRIQQVVRGDSAAYFCASSPPWLRETQYFGPGTRLLVL.

The CDR3 sequence: CASSLEGTSTDEQFF. The CDR3 DNA follows: TGCGCCAGCAGCTTGGAGGGGACTAGCACCGATGAGCAGTTCTTC. The gene calls are TRBV5-1 and TRBJ2-1; 9 nucleotides match TRBD2. The J segment lost 8 bases and the V segment lost 0 bases, leaving 6 bases of the junction unmatched. Germline V gene lookup returns CDR1 SGHRS and CDR2 YFSETQ. The CDR3 spans 15 residues.

This clone appeared a few times. The rearrangement joins TRBV28 to TRBJ2-5; tentatively, D is TRBD2 (5 bases). Germline V gene data show CDR1 as MDHEN and CDR2 as SYDVKM. V dropped 8 bases and J dropped 2 bases, with 6 bases sitting between them. The CDR3 extends over 11 amino acids. CDR3 DNA: TGTGCCAGCCGGACTCAAGAGACCCAGTACTTC. This sequence encodes CASRTQETQYF.

There are a few counts of this clone. J is TRBJ1-1 and V is TRBV4-3; D not resolved. V lost 4 bases and J 3 bases, leaving 9 bases between the germline ends. CDR3 length equals 13 residues. Germline CDR1 is LGHNA and CDR2 is YSLEER. The CDR3 nucleotides are TGCGCCAGCAGCCGACAAGCCGACACTGAAGCTTTCTTT. Translation gives CASSRQADTEAFF.

The V call is TRBV7-9, the J call TRBJ2-7; the match to TRBD2 covers 9 bases. The CDR3 length is 17 residues. V was pared by 4 bases and J by 4 bases, with 14 bases of the junction left unmatched. CDR1 SEHNR and CDR2 FQNEAQ come from the germline V gene (reference sequence). CDR3 sequence (DNA): TGTGCCAGCAGCTCTGGGGGAGCGGGAGGATCCCCTTACGAGCAGTACTTC. It yields the protein CASSSGGAGGSPYEQYF.

In its sample, this clone was seen a few times. This chain links TRBV6-5 with TRBJ1-2; weak D call: TRBD1 (5 bases). The CDR3 contains 16 residues. The V end was cut by 4 bases, the J end by 4 bases, with 19 bases between. Per the germline V gene, CDR1 is MNHEY and CDR2 is SVGAGI. CDR3 bases: TGTGCCAGCAGTTTGCAAAAAGGAACAGGCCCCTATGGCTACACCTTC. This translates into CASSLQKGTGPYGYTF.

This clone was detected a few times. This chain links TRBV15 with TRBJ2-4; 7 bases match TRBD1. This CDR3 has 15 residues. Germline-derived CDR1 and CDR2 are LNHNV and YYDKDF (reference sequence). V trimming: 2 bases; J trimming: 3 bases; junction bases outside the gene matches: 4. This CDR3 is CATSRPGDSKNIQYF. CDR3 sequence (DNA): TGTGCCACCAGCAGACCTGGGGACAGCAAAAACATTCAGTACTTC.

The V and J genes are TRBV6-6 and TRBJ2-2; D not resolved. The germline V gene encodes CDR1 MNHNY and CDR2 SVGAGI (reference sequence). Between the trimmed V and J ends, which lost 0 bases and 7 bases, there was a span of 15 bases. This CDR3 is 16 amino acids long. CDR3 in DNA: TGTGCCAGCAGTTACTCTGGGCCGGGTCGAGGCGGGGAGCTGTTTTTT. Amino acid sequence: CASSYSGPGRGGELFF.

This clone showed up just a few times. The chain has TRBV10-3 and TRBJ2-7, with 12 bases that match TRBD2. The CDR3 runs to 16 residues. With 4 bases clipped from V and 6 bases from J, the junction kept 10 bases outside the gene matches. Germline CDR1 ENHRY, CDR2 SYGVKD. CDR3 amino acids: CAISGGLAGRGLEQYF. The CDR3 nucleotides are TGTGCCATCAGTGGGGGACTAGCGGGCCGAGGCCTCGAGCAGTACTTC.

J is TRBJ1-1 and V is TRBV7-2, with D unclear. In germline, CDR1 is SGHTA, CDR2 FQGNSA. V dropped 5 bases and J dropped 1 base, with 17 bases sitting between them. CDR3 length: 16 residues. CDR3 region: CASSPAGGPWNTEAFF. CDR3 sequence (DNA): TGTGCCAGCAGCCCGGCGGGAGGCCCATGGAACACTGAAGCTTTCTTT.

The chain uses TRBV19 and TRBJ2-1, with D possibly TRBD1 on 6 matching bases. This CDR3 has 16 residues. The germline gives CDR1 LNHDA, CDR2 SQIVND (reference sequence). V lost 4 bases and J 0 bases, leaving 13 bases between the germline ends. The CDR3 DNA reads as TGTGCCAGTAGTAGGGGACAAGGGATCTCCTACAATGAGCAGTTCTTC. Protein: CASSRGQGISYNEQFF.

The chain has TRBV2 and TRBJ2-3, with D uncertain. The CDR3 is 12 residues long. The germline V gene has CDR1 SNHLY and CDR2 FYNNEI. The V end was cut by 8 bases, the J end by 1 base, with 7 bases between. The CDR3 nucleotides are TGTGCCAGCTGGACCCGCACAGATACGCAGTATTTT. Translated, it gives CASWTRTDTQYF.

In this sample, this clone turned up a few times. The chain joins TRBV19 to TRBJ1-2, with D possibly TRBD1 on 5 matching bases. The germline V and J ends were trimmed by 3 bases and 9 bases, with 14 bases remaining between them. The CDR3 contains 13 residues. CDR1 is LNHDA, CDR2 SQIVND, per germline (reference sequence). The CDR3 nucleotides are TGTGCCAGTAGTATGGGACCACTTGTGCGCTACACCTTC. It codes for CASSMGPLVRYTF.

This clone was observed a handful of times. The gene calls are TRBV7-8 and TRBJ2-1, with 7 bases aligning to TRBD1. This CDR3 comprises 14 residues. V was pared by 1 base and J by 13 bases, with 10 bases of the junction left unmatched. Germline V gives CDR1 SGHVS, CDR2 FQNEAQ. The CDR3 DNA reads TGTGCCAGCAGCTTAGTCGATCCCCGGGACAGTCAGTTCTTC. It specifies CASSLVDPRDSQFF.

The V call is TRBV6-6, the J call TRBJ2-7; TRBD1 matches at 7 bases. Germline loops: CDR1 MNHNY, CDR2 SVGAGI (reference sequence). Trimming cost V 8 bases and J 4 bases; bases outside gene matches: 5. The length of the CDR3 is 12 residues. CDR3 amino acids: CASRQGHYEQYF. In DNA form, the CDR3 reads TGTGCCAGCCGACAGGGACATTACGAGCAGTACTTC.

J is TRBJ2-7 and V is TRBV4-3, with 8 bases aligning to TRBD2. Losses at the gene ends were 0 bases for V and 5 bases for J; bases not matched to a gene: 12. Germline V gene data show CDR1 as LGHNA and CDR2 as YSLEER. The CDR3 is 17 amino acids. CDR3 nucleotides: TGCGCCAGCAGCCAAGATACCTGGCGGGGGGCGGTCAACGAGCAGTACTTC. Protein sequence: CASSQDTWRGAVNEQYF.

The chain employs TRBV27 and TRBJ1-2, with D perhaps TRBD1 (5 bases). V was cut by 0 bases and J by 3 bases, with 8 bases left in between. Germline loops: CDR1 MNHEY, CDR2 SMNVEV (reference sequence). CDR3 length equals 14 residues. The CDR3 coding sequence is TGTGCCAGCAGTTTATCGGGGCGCTACTATGGCTACACCTTC. Its translation: CASSLSGRYYGYTF.